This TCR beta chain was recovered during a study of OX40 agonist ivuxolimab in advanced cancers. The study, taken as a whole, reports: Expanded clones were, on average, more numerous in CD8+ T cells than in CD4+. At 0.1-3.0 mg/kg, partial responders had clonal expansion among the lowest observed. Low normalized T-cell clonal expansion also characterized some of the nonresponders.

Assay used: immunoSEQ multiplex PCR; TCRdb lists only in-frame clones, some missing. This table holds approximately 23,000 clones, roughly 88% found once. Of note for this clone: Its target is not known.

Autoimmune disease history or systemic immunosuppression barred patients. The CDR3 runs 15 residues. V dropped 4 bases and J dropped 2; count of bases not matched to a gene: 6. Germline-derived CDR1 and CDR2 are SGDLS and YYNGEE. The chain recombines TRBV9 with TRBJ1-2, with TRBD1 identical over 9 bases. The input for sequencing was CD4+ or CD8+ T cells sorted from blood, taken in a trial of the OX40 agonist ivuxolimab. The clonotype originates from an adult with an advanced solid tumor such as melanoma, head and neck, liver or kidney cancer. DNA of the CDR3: TGTGCCAGCAGCCCTCAACAGGGGGCAAACTATGGCTACACCTTC. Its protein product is CASSPQQGANYGYTF.